These 26 T cell receptor beta chains were sequenced from one sample in a study of Graves' ophthalmopathy and Graves' hyperthyroidism. Researchers took RNA transcripts and amplified TCR beta CDR3 regions from them. In the first round, RT-PCR was carried out with HTBI primers, and a multiplex PCR formed the second round. Via MiXCR, TCRdb re-called the multiplex PCR reads, giving one row per CDR3 protein. The sample carries hundreds of thousands of distinct CDR3 sequences, 22% recorded once. Sequenced input: peripheral blood. These receptors originate from a woman aged 18 to 35 with stable Graves' hyperthyroidism. Some clones in this sample may be carry-over from other donors' samples.

This clonotype was detected a few times. At one of its ends the junction is not consistent with the germline gene, which may arise from a read error. The chain has TRBV15 and TRBJ2-5; D is uncertain. The CDR3 length is 15 residues. The V gene's germline CDR1 is LNHNV and CDR2 YYDKDF (reference sequence). The CDR3 DNA follows: TGTGCCACCAGCCGAGATCCCCAAACCCAAGAGACCCAGTACTTC. Translating it yields CATSRDPQTQETQYF.

This clonotype was observed at least ten times. This sequence joins TRBV12-3 or TRBV12-4 and TRBJ2-2, with TRBD1 matching over 8 bases. This CDR3 has 15 residues. Losses at the gene ends were 2 bases for V and 4 bases for J; bases not matched to a gene: 3. DNA for the CDR3: TGTGCCAGCAGTTTAACAACAGGGGGCACCGGGGAGCTGTTTTTT. Amino acids: CASSLTTGGTGELFF.

This clonotype has a count of ten or more. This chain uses TRBV30 with TRBJ2-5; a weak D match, TRBD1 (5 bases). The CDR3 runs to 12 residues. The V end was cut by 2 bases, the J end by 4 bases, with 8 bases between. Germline lookup yields CDR1 GTSNPN and CDR2 SVGIG (reference sequence). The CDR3 sequence is CAWSLTGETQYF. CDR3 sequence (DNA): TGTGCCTGGAGTCTTACAGGAGAGACCCAGTACTTC.

The sample holds a few counts of this clonotype. This chain links TRBV20-1 with TRBJ2-7; TRBD2 matches 7 bases. J lost 3 bases, V lost 4 bases, and 9 bases had no gene match. There are 14 residues in the CDR3. Germline V gives CDR1 DFQATT, CDR2 SNEGSKA (reference sequence). The CDR3 is CSAIRRELSYEQYF. The CDR3 coding sequence is TGCAGTGCTATACGGCGGGAGTTGAGCTACGAGCAGTACTTC.

This clonotype occurred many times. The rearrangement uses TRBV12-3 or TRBV12-4 and TRBJ2-7, with 15 bases matching TRBD2. This CDR3 region has 17 residues. V gave up 7 bases and J gave up 4 bases; unmatched junction bases: 11. The CDR3 sequence: CASTTRRTSGRVYEQYF. CDR3 DNA sequence: TGTGCCAGCACTACCCGCCGGACTAGCGGGAGGGTTTACGAGCAGTACTTC.

In this sample, this clonotype turned up many times. This chain links TRBV19 with TRBJ1-1; D is unresolved. CDR1 is LNHDA and CDR2 is SQIVND in the germline V gene (reference sequence). V was trimmed by 3 bases and J by 1 base, leaving 6 bases between them. This CDR3 contains 13 residues. CDR3 sequence reads: CASSIDTNTEAFF. CDR3 nucleotide sequence: TGTGCCAGTAGTATCGACACGAACACTGAAGCTTTCTTT. Variable domain in full (rest from reference TRBV19 and TRBJ1-1): DGGITQSPKYLFRKEGQNVTLSCEQNLNHDAMYWYRQDPGQGLRLIYYSQIVNDFQKGDIAEGYSVSREKKESFPLTVTSAQKNPTAFYLCASSIDTNTEAFFGQGTRLTVV.

This clonotype appeared many times. The V and J genes are TRBV5-1 and TRBJ1-1, with D hard to call. The germline CDR1 and CDR2 sequences are SGHRS and YFSETQ. Trimming left V 0 bases short and J 4 bases short, with 10 bases between. CDR3 length: 14 amino acids. The CDR3 coding sequence is TGCGCCAGCAGCTTGGGCGAGGAGGGCACTGAAGCTTTCTTT. Protein sequence: CASSLGEEGTEAFF.

This clonotype was counted many times. CDR3 residues: CASSSMGPIYGYTF. CDR3 DNA: TGTGCCAGCAGTTCCATGGGACCGATCTATGGCTACACCTTC. The rearrangement joins TRBV6-5 to TRBJ1-2; maybe TRBD1 (5 bases). The ends were cut back, 4 bases at V and 4 bases at J, with 13 bases in the middle. The CDR3 totals 14 residues. Germline V gene lookup returns CDR1 MNHEY and CDR2 SVGAGI.

This clonotype came up many times. This chain connects TRBV6-2 or TRBV6-3 to TRBJ1-2; TRBD1 aligns across 8 bases. The germline V gene encodes CDR1 MNHEY and CDR2 SVGEGT. Trimming took 7 bases from V and 5 from J; bases not matched to a gene: 18. This CDR3 has 17 amino acids. CDR3 in DNA: TGTGCCAGCATAGGCCGCTCCGGGACAGGCCTTAGTTATGGCTACACCTTC. As protein: CASIGRSGTGLSYGYTF.

Details on this clonotype: With a much larger clone just one base away, this may be a read error. The chain's CDR3 is CTSSQATGGQSEQYF. The CDR3 nucleotides read TGCACCAGCAGCCAAGCTACAGGGGGCCAATCCGAGCAGTACTTC. The chain combines TRBV4-1 with TRBJ2-7; 9 nucleotides agree with TRBD1. CDR1 MGHRA and CDR2 YSYEKL come from the germline V gene. The CDR3 runs 15 residues.

This clonotype was recorded many times. V and J are TRBV28 and TRBJ2-7; 7 bases match TRBD2. The CDR3 has 13 amino acids. V lost 7 bases and J lost 0; bases outside the gene matches: 3. CDR1 and CDR2 from the germline V gene are MDHEN and SYDVKM. The DNA of the CDR3 is TGTGCCAGCACGGGAGGACCCTCCTACGAGCAGTACTTC. Amino acid sequence: CASTGGPSYEQYF.

This clonotype has at least ten counts. The rearrangement joins TRBV9 to TRBJ1-5; D is ambiguous. The CDR3 contains 12 residues. CDR1 and CDR2 from the germline V gene are SGDLS and YYNGEE. The V and J ends lost 10 bases and 0 bases respectively, with 8 bases between them. DNA of the CDR3: TGTGCCTGCCTTTTTAGCAATCAGCCCCAGCATTTT. Protein product: CACLFSNQPQHF.

This clonotype was counted at least ten times. The chain couples TRBV6-5 to TRBJ2-7; 9 bases are a match to TRBD1. CDR3 length: 15 amino acids. Germline assignment: CDR1 MNHEY and CDR2 SVGAGI. J gave up 2 bases and V 2 bases, and 4 bases lay outside the gene matches. CDR3 DNA sequence: TGTGCCAGCAGTTACGCGGGACAGGGAACCTACGAGCAGTACTTC. The encoded protein is CASSYAGQGTYEQYF.

CDR3 protein: CASLNPTGHSSYEQYF. CDR3 coding DNA: TGTGCCAGCCTTAATCCGACAGGCCATAGCTCCTACGAGCAGTACTTC. The V and J genes are TRBV2 and TRBJ2-7; TRBD1 is a possible D gene (6 bases). V lost 8 bases and J lost 0, with 20 bases in between. Germline V gene lookup returns CDR1 SNHLY and CDR2 FYNNEI. The CDR3 length is 16 residues.

This clonotype was recorded many times. The rearrangement uses TRBV6-1 and TRBJ1-1; perhaps TRBD1 as D (5 bases). Deletions cut 5 bases from V and 8 bases from J, with 18 bases between. Germline V gene data show CDR1 as MNHNS and CDR2 as SASEGT. This CDR3 has 14 residues. CDR3 region: CASSPGGTALEAFF. The CDR3 region has the DNA TGTGCCAGCAGTCCCGGAGGGACGGCTCTCGAAGCTTTCTTT.

This clonotype has at least ten counts. The chain carries TRBV7-6 and TRBJ1-2; tentative D call: TRBD1 (6 bases). The V gene's germline CDR1 is SGHVS and CDR2 FNYEAQ. This CDR3 region has 12 residues. With 5 bases removed from V and 9 bases from J, the gap between germline ends came to 13 bases. CDR3 amino acids: CASSLEGDSYTF. The CDR3 coding sequence is TGTGCCAGCAGCCTTGAGGGGGATAGCTACACCTTC. The full variable domain, completed using reference TRBV7-6 and TRBJ1-2, is GAGVSQSPRYKVTKRGQDVALRCDPISGHVSLYWYRQALGQGPEFLTYFNYEAQQDKSGLPNDRFSAERPEGSISTLTIQRTEQRDSAMYRCASSLEGDSYTFGSGTRLTVV.

Ten or more counts support this clonotype. The chain combines TRBV12-3 or TRBV12-4 with TRBJ2-5; tentatively, D is TRBD1 (6 bases). The ends were cut back, 2 bases at V and 5 bases at J, with 15 bases in the middle. The CDR3 contains 15 residues. For the CDR3, the DNA is TGTGCCAGCAGTTTACAGTGGGATCAGGGGGAGACCCAGTACTTC. Translating it yields CASSLQWDQGETQYF.

This clonotype was recorded many times. The chain uses TRBV20-1 and TRBJ2-7, with D perhaps TRBD2 (6 bases). The V and J ends lost 1 base and 6 bases respectively, with 19 bases between them. Germline CDR1 reads DFQATT; CDR2 reads SNEGSKA (reference sequence). The CDR3 is 15 residues long. The CDR3 coding sequence is TGCAGTGCTAGAGGAAGTCTGGGGAGGCCCGCCGAGCAGTACTTC. This translates into CSARGSLGRPAEQYF.

This clonotype was seen many times. The CDR3 nucleotides are TGCGCCAGCAGCCAAGATGAGGCAGGGGGGAAAGACACCTTC. The encoded protein is CASSQDEAGGKDTF. The chain joins TRBV4-1 to TRBJ1-2; TRBD1 aligns across 7 bases. V lost 0 bases and J lost 12; bases outside the gene matches: 10. The CDR3 covers 14 residues. CDR1 and CDR2 (germline): MGHRA, YSYEKL.

The sample holds many counts of this clonotype. The rearrangement uses TRBV29-1 and TRBJ2-7; TRBD1 matches 9 bases. The junction had 5 bases not matched to a gene; V was cut back by 2 bases and J by 6 bases. The length of the CDR3 is 13 residues. Germline assignment: CDR1 SQVTM and CDR2 ANQGSEA. In DNA, the CDR3 is TGCAGCGTTGAATGGGGGACAGGGTCCGAGCAGTACTTC. Its translation is CSVEWGTGSEQYF.

This clonotype has ten or more counts. The chain joins TRBV27 to TRBJ1-5, with 9 bases matching TRBD1. The CDR3 consists of 13 residues. Per germline, CDR1 MNHEY and CDR2 SMNVEV (reference sequence). CDR3 bases: TGTGTCGCCGGGACAGGGCTAAATCAGCCCCAGCATTTT. Translated, it gives CVAGTGLNQPQHF.

This chain joins TRBV15 and TRBJ1-6; a weak D match, TRBD1 (6 bases). Trimming shortened V by 1 base and J by 8 bases, and 9 bases separated the two germline ends. This CDR3 is 14 amino acids long. Germline CDR1 and CDR2: LNHNV and YYDKDF (reference sequence). In DNA, the CDR3 is TGTGCCACCAGCAGAGCCGGACAGCATTCACCCCTCCACTTT. Its protein is CATSRAGQHSPLHF.

Concerning this clonotype itself: A clone one base away is much larger, so this may be a read error. The rearrangement uses TRBV29-1 and TRBJ2-5, with a possible D match to TRBD2 (7 bases). The germline V gene encodes CDR1 SQVTM and CDR2 ANQGSEA. Trimming stripped 4 bases from V and 8 bases from J, with 17 bases between. This CDR3 comprises 13 residues. The CDR3 spells CSVAGGPGDTQYF. CDR3 DNA sequence: TGCAGCGTTGCCGGGGGGCCTGGGGATACCCAGTACTTC. The variable domain in full, completed from reference TRBV29-1 and TRBJ2-5, reads SAVISQKPSRDICQRGTSLTIQCQVDSQVTMMFWYRQQPGQSLTLIATANQGSEATYESGFVIDKFPISRPNLTFSTLTVSNMSPEDSSIYLCSVAGGPGDTQYFGPGTRLLVL.

This clonotype was seen repeatedly, ten times or more. The chain recombines TRBV6-1 with TRBJ2-2, with D perhaps matching TRBD1 or TRBD2 (5 bases each). The germline V gene encodes CDR1 MNHNS and CDR2 SASEGT. The germline V and J ends were trimmed by 4 bases and 7 bases, with 19 bases remaining between them. This CDR3 is built from 16 residues. The CDR3 is CASSAPHGAGIGELFF. For the CDR3, the DNA is TGTGCCAGCAGTGCGCCCCACGGGGCGGGTATCGGGGAGCTGTTTTTT.

The genes are TRBV5-1 and TRBJ2-5, with TRBD1 identical over 11 bases. This CDR3 has 16 amino acids. Germline V CDR1 and CDR2: SGHRS, YFSETQ. J was trimmed by 4 bases and V by 3 bases; bases with no gene match: 8. Here the CDR3 reads CASSYPPGTGGETQYF. The CDR3 bases are TGCGCCAGCAGCTACCCCCCCGGGACAGGGGGAGAGACCCAGTACTTC. The whole variable domain, remainder taken from reference TRBV5-1 and TRBJ2-5, is KAGVTQTPRYLIKTRGQQVTLSCSPISGHRSVSWYQQTPGQGLQFLFEYFSETQRNKGNFPGRFSGRQFSNSRSEMNVSTLELGDSALYLCASSYPPGTGGETQYFGPGTRLLVL.

The gene calls are TRBV20-1 and TRBJ1-5, with D perhaps TRBD1 (5 bases). The CDR3 covers 16 residues. V was trimmed by 0 bases and J by 0 bases, leaving 12 bases between them. Per the germline V gene, CDR1 is DFQATT and CDR2 is SNEGSKA (reference sequence). In nucleotides, the CDR3 is TGCAGTGCTAGAGACGGGACCGGCTATAGCAATCAGCCCCAGCATTTT. The encoded protein is CSARDGTGYSNQPQHF.